This TCR beta chain was captured by sequencing in a study of blood T cell repertoires in COVID-19. Study information: The United States, Italy and Spain provided the acute and convalescent COVID-19 samples. Sample material is recorded as cDNA or gDNA derived from T cells, B-cell-depleted T cells, or PBMCs.

Per the original data handling: Cell counts per sample came from amplifying reference gene primers. Produced via immunoSEQ multiplex PCR; TCRdb's table is partial and in-frame only. The V and J calls and clone size come from that table; D and trimming were worked out from the DNA. The profile shows under 250,000 clones, more than 70% of them singletons. From germline, CDR1 is SGHNT and CDR2 YENEEA. V was clipped by 4 bases and J by 1 base, with 19 bases between them. The CDR3 runs to 17 residues. The source material was peripheral blood. This clonotype was obtained from a young woman with COVID-19, enrolled during active disease. This chain connects TRBV11-3 to TRBJ1-1; D not certain. The CDR3 protein is CASSSAFEEARNTEAFF. CDR3 in DNA: TGTGCCAGCAGCTCCGCCTTCGAGGAGGCTAGGAACACTGAAGCTTTCTTT.